Presented here are 3 T cell receptor beta chains from one specimen sequenced in a study of blood T cell repertoires in COVID-19. The protocol was immunoSEQ multiplex PCR, while the TCRdb copy is restricted to in-frame clones and leaves out a portion. The table shows 150,000 to 200,000 clones, with approximately 80% occurring only once. Sequencing was done on a sample of PBMCs or T cells enriched from blood (not recorded which). The receptors were sampled from a man between 60 and 75 years old who had been exposed to COVID-19.

This sequence joins TRBV7-5 and TRBJ1-5. TRBV7-5 is listed as a pseudogene. This CDR3 is built from 22 residues. The CDR3 nucleotides read TGTGTCAGAAGCTTAGAACCACCGGTGAGGGAGGGGTGGGCCGAGCCGAATCAGCCCCAGCATTTT. It codes for CVRSLEPPVREGWAEPNQPQHF.

This chain uses TRBV30 with TRBJ1-1, with D possibly TRBD1 on 5 matching bases. This CDR3 region has 13 residues. Germline-derived CDR1 and CDR2 are GTSNPN and SVGIG (reference sequence). V lost 0 bases to trimming and J lost 8 bases, with 13 bases between them. The CDR3 bases are TGTGCCTGGAGTGTATACGGGGGTGGGGAAGCTTTCTTT. Amino acids: CAWSVYGGGEAFF.

This rearrangement joins TRBV11-2 to TRBJ2-2; perhaps TRBD2 as D (5 bases). Germline-derived CDR1 and CDR2 are SGHAT and FQNNGV. Trimming pared 11 bases from V and 2 bases from J, leaving 15 bases between. This CDR3 spans 14 amino acids. The DNA of the CDR3 is TGTGCCGGAAAAGCGGCGGTTAACACCGGGGAGCTGTTTTTT. Its translation is CAGKAAVNTGELFF.